Listed here is a single T cell receptor beta chain. The antigen remains undetermined. This sample stems from a study of T cell responses to AZD1222 COVID-19 vaccine. Across the study: The study pooled second doses at about 4 or about 12 weeks. Findings and limits, study-wide: Recipients of two AZD1222 doses showed rising Spike-specific TCR breadth and depth. The peak T cell response came first, and repertoires were sampled only after it. The study reported that nearly half of spike-specific TCRs target unmutated variant regions.

The CDR3 is 11 amino acids. V dropped 6 bases and J dropped 7 bases, with 12 bases sitting between them. From germline, CDR1 is SQVTM and CDR2 ANQGSEA. Here immunoSEQ multiplex PCR was the method, and the copy in TCRdb shows in-frame clones only, minus some. The sample includes about 97,000 clones, roughly 83% of them seen just once. This sample comprised peripheral blood, obtained on day 0 of AZD1222 vaccination. The clonotype was recovered from an adult in good health. The V gene is TRBV29-1, the J gene TRBJ1-1; D is perhaps TRBD1 (5 bases). The CDR3 here is CSVRAGLEAFF. The CDR3 nucleotides are TGCAGCGTGAGGGCGGGACTTGAAGCTTTCTTT.